The entry that follows covers one T cell receptor (beta chain) sequence. Its target is unknown. Sample treatment: over 15 received Ad26.COV2.S at low or high dose, single or two shots; roughly five received placebo; per-sample allocation not given. Collection of samples fell on day 63 after the first vaccine or placebo injection. Sequencing was performed with immunoSEQ multiplex PCR; in TCRdb, only in-frame clones are kept and a portion is missing. Of roughly 420,000 clones in the sample, 89% were seen once. Germline CDR1 and CDR2: SQVTM and ANQGSEA. The V gene end was trimmed by 4 bases and the J gene end by 5 bases; junction bases not matched to a gene: 10. CDR3 length: 14 residues. This sample was included in a study of Ad26.COV2.S vaccination and SARS-CoV-2 variants. Whole-study context: A COV1001 Ad26.COV2.S trial-arm participant provided the sample. The authors gave Ad26.COV2.S intramuscularly, either once or twice 56 days apart. Regarding the study as a whole: Vaccine recipients posted higher spike-specific TCR breadth than their placebo counterparts.

This chain links TRBV29-1 with TRBJ1-1; 7 positions agree with TRBD1. The source of this sequence is a person between 18 and 60 years old who received the Ad26.COV2.S COVID-19 vaccine or a placebo. The specimen was peripheral blood, collected in a trial of Ad26.COV2.S vaccine versus placebo. CDR3 bases: TGCAGCGTTGTTTCAGCAGGGGGGTATACTGAAGCTTTCTTT. This codes for CSVVSAGGYTEAFF. The variable domain in full, with the rest retrieved from reference TRBV29-1 and TRBJ1-1, is SAVISQKPSRDICQRGTSLTIQCQVDSQVTMMFWYRQQPGQSLTLIATANQGSEATYESGFVIDKFPISRPNLTFSTLTVSNMSPEDSSIYLCSVVSAGGYTEAFFGQGTRLTVV.